The 20 T cell receptor beta chains in this list originate from one sample, sequenced in a study of OX40 agonist ivuxolimab in advanced cancers. The table came from immunoSEQ multiplex PCR; TCRdb's copy has only in-frame clones and leaves some out. The table shows about 32,000 clones, with roughly 84% occurring only once. The material was CD4+ or CD8+ T cells sorted from blood, obtained in a trial of the OX40 agonist ivuxolimab. These receptor sequences come from an adult with an advanced solid tumor such as melanoma, head and neck, liver or kidney cancer.

The chain employs TRBV9 and TRBJ2-3, with D perhaps matching TRBD2 (5 bases). The V end was cut by 0 bases, the J end by 2 bases, with 10 bases between. CDR3 size: 15 residues. Per germline, CDR1 SGDLS and CDR2 YYNGEE. The CDR3 bases are TGTGCCAGCAGCGTAGAGTGGACTTCCACAGATACGCAGTATTTT. Amino acid sequence: CASSVEWTSTDTQYF.

This rearrangement joins TRBV29-1 to TRBJ2-5; D is possibly TRBD1 or TRBD2 (5 bases each). CDR1 and CDR2 from the germline V gene are SQVTM and ANQGSEA. CDR3 size: 13 residues. The ends were cut back, 1 base at V and 5 bases at J, with 11 bases in the middle. In DNA form, the CDR3 reads TGCAGCGTTGAAGCCCTGGGGGTCGAGACCCAGTACTTC. Amino acids: CSVEALGVETQYF.

V and J are TRBV27 and TRBJ2-1; D possibly corresponds to TRBD1 (6 bases). The V end lost 5 bases, the J end lost 3 bases, and 14 bases lay between the germline ends. The CDR3 has 15 residues. CDR1 is MNHEY and CDR2 is SMNVEV in the germline V gene (reference sequence). The CDR3 DNA is TGTGCCAGCAGTCCCGCTGGACAGAGCTACAATGAGCAGTTCTTC. Protein: CASSPAGQSYNEQFF.

The chain combines TRBV5-4 with TRBJ1-6, with a possible D match to TRBD1 (6 bases). Trimming took off 4 bases at V and 7 bases at J, with 15 bases between the two ends. Germline V gives CDR1 SGHNT, CDR2 YYREEE (reference sequence). CDR3 length equals 15 residues. The CDR3 DNA follows: TGTGCCAGCAGCACCTACAGGGAGGGGAATTCACCCCTCCACTTT. It yields the protein CASSTYREGNSPLHF.

The genes are TRBV27 and TRBJ2-1; TRBD2 might be the D (6 bases). In germline, CDR1 is MNHEY, CDR2 SMNVEV (reference sequence). The ends were cut back, 6 bases at V and 7 bases at J, with 10 bases in the middle. This CDR3 has 12 amino acids. CDR3 DNA: TGTGCCAGCAGCTGGGCGGGGAATGAGCAGTTCTTC. The encoded protein is CASSWAGNEQFF.

The J gene is TRBJ2-7, the V gene TRBV5-1; TRBD2 agrees at 8 bases. The length of the CDR3 is 17 residues. V shed 4 bases and J 5 bases; nucleotides not matched to a gene: 17. Germline CDR1 reads SGHRS; CDR2 reads YFSETQ. The CDR3 nucleotides are TGCGCCAGCAGCCCCCCCTTAGGAAGCGGGAGAGGCCACGAGCAGTACTTC. Translated, it gives CASSPPLGSGRGHEQYF.

Only a few counts were recorded for this clone. The chain recombines TRBV2 with TRBJ2-7; 7 bases are shared with TRBD2. With 1 base clipped from V and 2 bases from J, the junction kept 5 bases outside the gene matches. The CDR3 covers 15 residues. Germline values: CDR1 SNHLY, CDR2 FYNNEI. CDR3 amino acids: CASSEVGGRAYEQYF. CDR3 coding DNA: TGTGCCAGCAGTGAAGTAGGAGGGAGGGCCTACGAGCAGTACTTC. The variable domain in full, with the rest retrieved from reference TRBV2 and TRBJ2-7, is EPEVTQTPSHQVTQMGQEVILRCVPISNHLYFYWYRQILGQKVEFLVSFYNNEISEKSEIFDDQFSVERPDGSNFTLKIRSTKLEDSAMYFCASSEVGGRAYEQYFGPGTRLTVT.

The V call is TRBV5-1, the J call TRBJ1-1, with 10 bases identical to TRBD1. V lost 3 bases to trimming and J lost 3 bases; unmatched junction nucleotides: 8. The CDR3 has 16 residues. Germline V gives CDR1 SGHRS, CDR2 YFSETQ. CDR3 region: CASSYSTGTGDTEAFF. Here the CDR3 DNA reads TGCGCCAGCAGCTACTCCACCGGGACAGGGGACACTGAAGCTTTCTTT.

This clone was detected a few times. V and J are TRBV15 and TRBJ1-5; TRBD1 is a possible D gene (6 bases). The V gene lost 3 bases and the J gene lost 6 bases, with 15 bases spanning the gap. Germline V gene sequence: CDR1 LNHNV, CDR2 YYDKDF (reference sequence). The length of the CDR3 is 15 residues. The DNA of the CDR3 is TGTGCCACCAGCAGCTACACAGGGCCGGGTCAGCCCCAGCATTTT. Translation: CATSSYTGPGQPQHF.

J is TRBJ1-1 and V is TRBV30; D not certain. The CDR3 spans 14 residues. Germline CDR1 reads GTSNPN; CDR2 reads SVGIG (reference sequence). V shed 2 bases and J shed 2 bases, with 12 bases lying between them. CDR3 nucleotide sequence: TGTGCCTGGAGTCACTACGACCGAAACACTGAAGCTTTCTTT. Translating gives CAWSHYDRNTEAFF. Complete variable domain (other parts from reference TRBV30 and TRBJ1-1): SQTIHQWPATLVQPVGSPLSLECTVEGTSNPNLYWYRQAAGRGLQLLFYSVGIGQISSEVPQNLSASRPQDRQFILSSKKLLLSDSGFYLCAWSHYDRNTEAFFGQGTRLTVV.

The chain links TRBV6-1 to TRBJ2-7; TRBD2 matches at 7 bases. Looked up from germline, CDR1 is MNHNS and CDR2 is SASEGT. The CDR3 runs 14 residues. The V and J ends lost 3 bases and 5 bases, in that order; junction bases with no gene match: 7. CDR3 loop: CASSDGRWTDEQYF. The CDR3 DNA reads TGTGCCAGCAGTGACGGGAGGTGGACCGACGAGCAGTACTTC.

This clone was recorded a few times. The chain uses TRBV9 and TRBJ2-7; D possibly matches TRBD1 or TRBD2 (5 bases each). V was trimmed by 4 bases and J by 2 bases, leaving 13 bases between them. Germline lookup yields CDR1 SGDLS and CDR2 YYNGEE. The CDR3 sequence is 14 residues long. CDR3 protein: CASSSWGNPYEQYF. As DNA, the CDR3 is TGTGCCAGCAGCTCTTGGGGGAACCCCTACGAGCAGTACTTC. The full variable domain, completed using reference TRBV9 and TRBJ2-7, is DSGVTQTPKHLITATGQRVTLRCSPRSGDLSVYWYQQSLDQGLQFLIQYYNGEERAKGNILERFSAQQFPDLHSELNLSSLELGDSALYFCASSSWGNPYEQYFGPGTRLTVT.

V is TRBV14 and J is TRBJ2-5; tentatively, D is TRBD2 (6 bases). The V end lost 0 bases, the J end lost 0 bases, and 11 bases lay between the germline ends. The CDR3 covers 16 residues. CDR1 and CDR2 from the germline V gene are SGHDN and FVKESK. The CDR3 DNA follows: TGTGCCAGCAGCCAAGAGGAGGGGTCCTACCAAGAGACCCAGTACTTC. Amino acid sequence: CASSQEEGSYQETQYF.

This chain joins TRBV6-1 and TRBJ1-3; TRBD1 might be the D (6 bases). This CDR3 region has 13 residues. Germline CDR1 is MNHNS and CDR2 is SASEGT. V shed 9 bases and J shed 0 bases, with 9 bases lying between them. CDR3 coding DNA: TGTGCCAGTGGACAGAGCTCTGGAAACACCATATATTTT. It encodes CASGQSSGNTIYF.

This chain uses TRBV19 with TRBJ1-1; tentative D call: TRBD1 (5 bases). The CDR3 extends over 14 amino acids. Germline V gene data show CDR1 as LNHDA and CDR2 as SQIVND (reference sequence). V lost 6 bases, J lost 2 bases, and 13 bases lay in between. Written as DNA, the CDR3 is TGTGCCAGTAGCCAATGGGACGGTAACACTGAAGCTTTCTTT. Translated: CASSQWDGNTEAFF. The whole variable domain, remainder taken from reference TRBV19 and TRBJ1-1, is DGGITQSPKYLFRKEGQNVTLSCEQNLNHDAMYWYRQDPGQGLRLIYYSQIVNDFQKGDIAEGYSVSREKKESFPLTVTSAQKNPTAFYLCASSQWDGNTEAFFGQGTRLTVV.

V and J are TRBV5-6 and TRBJ2-7; D remains unclear. Germline V CDR1 and CDR2: SGHDT, YYEEEE. Trimming took 3 bases from V and 3 from J, leaving 7 bases between them. This CDR3 comprises 12 residues. The CDR3 reads CASSSGNYEQYF. CDR3 DNA: TGTGCCAGCAGCTCCGGAAACTACGAGCAGTACTTC.

This clone is medium-sized within its sample. J is TRBJ2-2 and V is TRBV13, with D perhaps matching TRBD2 (5 bases). The ends were cut back, 5 bases at V and 1 base at J, with 14 bases in the middle. This CDR3 has 16 amino acids. Germline V gene data show CDR1 as PRHDT and CDR2 as FYEKMQ (reference sequence). CDR3 sequence: CASSPLDGLNTGELFF. CDR3 DNA: TGTGCCAGCAGCCCCCTGGACGGACTGAACACCGGGGAGCTGTTTTTT.

The chain has TRBV27 and TRBJ2-6; 7 bases map to TRBD1. Germline CDR1 is MNHEY and CDR2 is SMNVEV (reference sequence). Trimming removed 7 bases from V and 0 bases from J; junction bases left unmatched: 9. The CDR3 has 17 residues. The CDR3 region has the DNA TGTGCCAGCACCACATGGCAGGGGGACTCTGGGGCCAACGTCCTGACTTTC. It is translated as CASTTWQGDSGANVLTF.

This clone showed up just a few times. The V gene is TRBV7-9, the J gene TRBJ2-3; D is ambiguous. Trimming cost V 1 base and J 3 bases, with 8 bases left between them. CDR3 size: 14 residues. Germline lookup yields CDR1 SEHNR and CDR2 FQNEAQ (reference sequence). CDR3 residues: CASSLVGWTDTQYF. The CDR3 DNA is TGTGCCAGCAGCTTAGTCGGGTGGACAGATACGCAGTATTTT.

The CDR3 is CASSSGLALSGELFF. CDR3 coding DNA: TGTGCCAGCAGTTCGGGACTAGCGCTTTCCGGGGAGCTGTTTTTT. The chain recombines TRBV7-9 with TRBJ2-2; 10 bases are shared with TRBD2. Trimming at V came to 6 bases and at J to 6 bases, leaving 7 bases not matched to a gene. The CDR3 totals 15 residues. Germline V gene sequence: CDR1 SEHNR, CDR2 FQNEAQ (reference sequence). Looking up the rest from reference TRBV7-9 and TRBJ2-2 gives the full variable domain: DTGVSQNPRHKITKRGQNVTFRCDPISEHNRLYWYRQTLGQGPEFLTYFQNEAQLEKSRLLSDRFSAERPKGSFSTLEIQRTEQGDSAMYLCASSSGLALSGELFFGEGSRLTVL.